The 8 T cell receptor beta chains listed next were all sequenced from one sample in a study of memory CD4+ T cells and cytomegalovirus serostatus. Single viable CD3+CD4+CD8-CD45RO+ cells were sorted as the memory CD4+ T cells. Profiled with immunoSEQ multiplex PCR; TCRdb holds only in-frame clones, not every one. The sample includes about 45,000 clones, 76% of them seen just once. Source material: memory CD4+ T cells from blood. The receptors shown here come from an adult in good health and CMV-seronegative.

The J gene is TRBJ2-6, the V gene TRBV19; 10 bases are a match to TRBD1. Germline V lookup: CDR1 LNHDA, CDR2 SQIVND (reference sequence). V shed 4 bases, J shed 1 base, and the junction held 4 bases outside the gene matches. CDR3 size: 17 residues. This chain's CDR3 is CASSNWDRGSGANVLTF. The DNA of the CDR3 is TGTGCCAGTAGTAACTGGGACAGGGGTTCTGGGGCCAACGTCCTGACTTTC.

The rearrangement uses TRBV6-1 and TRBJ2-7, with 7 bases matching TRBD1. Germline V gene sequence: CDR1 MNHNS, CDR2 SASEGT. CDR3 length: 15 residues. V was pared by 7 bases and J by 0 bases, with 9 bases of the junction left unmatched. DNA for the CDR3: TGTGCCAGCACCGAACAGGGGCCCCTCTCCTACGAGCAGTACTTC. Translating gives CASTEQGPLSYEQYF.

This clone has only a few counts. This chain links TRBV5-1 with TRBJ1-2; D may be TRBD1 (5 bases). Trimming shortened V by 7 bases and J by 6 bases, and 16 bases separated the two germline ends. Germline V gives CDR1 SGHRS, CDR2 YFSETQ. This CDR3 has 13 amino acids. The CDR3 DNA reads TGCGCCAGCCGGACCACCAGGGTGGATGGCTACACCTTC. Protein sequence: CASRTTRVDGYTF. The whole variable domain, remainder taken from reference TRBV5-1 and TRBJ1-2, is KAGVTQTPRYLIKTRGQQVTLSCSPISGHRSVSWYQQTPGQGLQFLFEYFSETQRNKGNFPGRFSGRQFSNSRSEMNVSTLELGDSALYLCASRTTRVDGYTFGSGTRLTVV.

The rearrangement joins TRBV5-5 to TRBJ1-3; perhaps TRBD1 as D (6 bases). Germline CDR1 and CDR2: SGHKS and YYEKEE (reference sequence). V was trimmed by 4 bases and J by 8 bases, leaving 19 bases between them. This CDR3 comprises 15 residues. CDR3 sequence: CASSAGVGGEDTIYF. CDR3 coding DNA: TGTGCCAGCAGCGCAGGGGTGGGGGGCGAAGACACCATATATTTT.

J is TRBJ2-5 and V is TRBV9; D might be TRBD2 (6 bases). Germline V gives CDR1 SGDLS, CDR2 YYNGEE. V shed 2 bases and J shed 4 bases, with 18 bases lying between them. This CDR3 has 16 residues. For the CDR3, the DNA is TGTGCCAGCAGCGTCCAAGCGGGCGCCCCGGGAGAGACCCAGTACTTC. It codes for CASSVQAGAPGETQYF.

V is TRBV19 and J is TRBJ1-1; D unclear. The CDR3 contains 11 residues. Germline CDR1 reads LNHDA; CDR2 reads SQIVND (reference sequence). V gave up 3 bases and J gave up 3 bases, with 2 bases separating them. This CDR3 reads CASSIYTEAFF. CDR3 coding DNA: TGTGCCAGTAGTATCTACACTGAAGCTTTCTTT.

The V and J genes are TRBV2 and TRBJ2-7, with D perhaps matching TRBD1 or TRBD2 (5 bases each). This CDR3 comprises 12 residues. Germline-derived CDR1 and CDR2 are SNHLY and FYNNEI. Trimming stripped 10 bases from V and 5 bases from J, with 15 bases between. In DNA, the CDR3 is TGTGCCACCAAAAACCGAGGGGACGAGCAGTACTTC. Protein product: CATKNRGDEQYF.

V and J are TRBV30 and TRBJ2-7; possibly TRBD2 for D (5 bases). CDR1 and CDR2 (germline): GTSNPN, SVGIG (reference sequence). The CDR3 consists of 15 residues. Trimming removed 1 base at V and 5 bases at J, with 18 bases between. The CDR3 loop reads CAWSAWRMGRHEQYF. For the CDR3, the DNA is TGTGCCTGGAGTGCGTGGAGGATGGGTAGACACGAGCAGTACTTC.